The clone carrying this T cell receptor beta chain was observed a few times. This CDR3 has 13 amino acids. V lost 10 bases and J lost 6, with 16 bases in between. The assay was immunoSEQ multiplex PCR, and TCRdb's table has in-frame clones only and misses some. The repertoire has more than 350,000 clones, more than 80% of them found once; the top ten carry about 1%. Two consecutive negative NP/OP PCR tests, clearance, or resolved symptoms defined Cohort 3 recovery. These data are taken from a study of blood T cell repertoires in COVID-19. The sample consisted of PBMCs or T cells enriched from blood (not recorded which). The gene calls are TRBV12-3 or TRBV12-4 and TRBJ1-5; unclear D gene. This receptor was taken from a man aged 18 to 35 who had recovered from COVID-19. The CDR3 is CATAFSPSQPQHF. The CDR3 nucleotides read TGTGCCACCGCCTTTTCTCCGAGTCAGCCCCAGCATTTT.